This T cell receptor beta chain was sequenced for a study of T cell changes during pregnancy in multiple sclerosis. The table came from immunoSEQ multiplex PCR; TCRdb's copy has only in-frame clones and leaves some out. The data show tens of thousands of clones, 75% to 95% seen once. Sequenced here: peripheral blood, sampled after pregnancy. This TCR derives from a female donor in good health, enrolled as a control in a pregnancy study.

The DNA of the CDR3 is TGCGCCAGCAGCCAAGCTTACGGGGTTGACGAGCAGTACTTC. Encoded protein: CASSQAYGVDEQYF. This chain links TRBV4-3 with TRBJ2-7, with D tentatively TRBD2 (5 bases). Germline assignment: CDR1 LGHNA and CDR2 YSLEER. V lost 1 base and J 5 bases, leaving 12 bases between the germline ends. The CDR3 spans 14 residues.